A selection of T cell receptor beta chains follows, all from one sample in a study of blood T cells in healthy people across ages. TCRdb reprocessed the 5' RACE reads with MiXCR, giving one entry per CDR3 protein. The sample includes 600,000 to 1,000,000 distinct CDR3 sequences, roughly 60% of them seen just once. The sequenced sample was blood. Source of these receptors: a man aged 30 to 45 in good health. Each CDR3 is given with its conserved first and last residue. A D gene is named only where the DNA matches it firmly. Clone size is shown for a subset of rows, as once, few, many or a class of expanded clone.

d_gene,v_gene,j_gene,abundance,CDR3aa,CDR3nt
NA,TRBV7-9,TRBJ2-1,NA,CASSSWSNEQFF,TGTGCCAGCAGCTCCTGGAGCAATGAGCAGTTCTTC
NA,TRBV20-1,TRBJ1-5,NA,CSAPRTLGSNQPQHF,TGCAGTGCTCCCCGGACATTGGGCAGCAATCAGCCCCAGCATTTT
NA,TRBV20-1,TRBJ2-5,few,CSARDRQGHTETQYF,TGCAGTGCTAGAGATCGGCAGGGGCATACGGAGACCCAGTACTTC
NA,TRBV18,TRBJ1-1,NA,CASSPGALQTENTEAFF,TGTGCCAGCTCACCTGGCGCGTTACAGACAGAGAACACTGAAGCTTTCTTT
NA,TRBV7-2,TRBJ2-7,NA,CASSRGGRGQYF,TGTGCCAGCAGCCGGGGCGGACGGGGGCAGTACTTC
NA,TRBV20-1,TRBJ2-3,once,CSARSSHTDTQYF,TGCAGTGCGAGGAGCAGCCACACAGATACGCAGTATTTT
NA,TRBV27,TRBJ2-7,few,CASSPSEGGITYEQYF,TGTGCCAGCAGCCCATCCGAGGGGGGTATAACCTACGAGCAGTACTTC
TRBD2,TRBV10-3,TRBJ2-7,few,CAIRNSGSYEQYF,TGTGCCATCAGAAATAGCGGGAGCTACGAGCAGTACTTC
NA,TRBV5-1,TRBJ2-5,NA,CASSQGVQETQYF,TGTGCCAGCAGCCAAGGGGTCCAAGAGACCCAGTACTTC
TRBD2,TRBV10-3,TRBJ2-7,NA,CAISESPGTSGRYSYEQYF,TGTGCCATCAGTGAGTCGCCCGGGACTAGCGGGAGGTACTCCTACGAGCAGTACTTC
NA,TRBV20-1,TRBJ2-7,NA,CSARGQRLYEQYF,TGCAGTGCTAGAGGACAGAGACTCTACGAGCAGTACTTC
NA,TRBV11-1,TRBJ2-1,few,CASSTPGGYNEQFF,TGTGCCAGCAGCACCCCCGGCGGATACAATGAGCAGTTCTTC
NA,TRBV6-2/TRBV6-3,TRBJ2-7,few,CASRPYRSTYEQYF,TGTGCCAGCAGACCCTACAGATCGACCTACGAGCAGTACTTC
TRBD1,TRBV5-1,TRBJ1-2,few,CASSGQADGYTF,TGCGCCAGCAGCGGACAGGCCGATGGCTACACCTTC
NA,TRBV20-1,TRBJ2-3,NA,CSAPVGDTQYF,TGCAGTGCCCCAGTTGGAGATACGCAGTATTTT
TRBD2,TRBV29-1,TRBJ2-1,NA,CSLLVAGQFNEQFF,TGCAGCCTACTGGTAGCGGGACAATTTAATGAGCAGTTCTTC
NA,TRBV9,TRBJ1-1,NA,CASSARTRGFDTEAFF,TGTGCCAGCAGCGCCCGGACCCGGGGGTTCGACACTGAAGCTTTCTTT
TRBD2,TRBV19,TRBJ2-3,NA,CASSIVIAGTDTQYF,TGTGCCAGTAGTATAGTGATAGCGGGGACAGATACGCAGTATTTT
TRBD1,TRBV11-2,TRBJ2-3,NA,CASSLGQGKADTQYF,TGTGCCAGCAGCCTTGGACAGGGGAAGGCAGATACGCAGTATTTT
NA,TRBV28,TRBJ2-1,NA,CASRKGGVNEQFF,TGTGCCAGCAGAAAAGGGGGGGTCAATGAGCAGTTCTTC
NA,TRBV4-2,TRBJ1-6,few,CASSPVGRRDRQDGSPLHF,TGTGCCAGCAGCCCCGTAGGACGGAGGGACCGACAAGACGGTTCACCCCTCCACTTT
NA,TRBV20-1,TRBJ2-7,few,CSASSLHDTHYEQYF,TGCAGTGCTAGTTCCCTCCACGACACTCACTACGAGCAGTACTTC
TRBD2,TRBV29-1,TRBJ2-7,NA,CSVIAGGGYEQYF,TGCAGCGTCATAGCGGGAGGGGGATACGAGCAGTACTTC
TRBD1,TRBV15,TRBJ2-3,NA,CATSRDPGQGRDTQYF,TGTGCCACCAGCAGAGACCCAGGACAGGGGCGAGATACGCAGTATTTT
NA,TRBV9,TRBJ2-1,NA,CASSVTSTSYNEQFF,TGTGCCAGCAGCGTCACTAGTACGTCCTACAATGAGCAGTTCTTC
TRBD2,TRBV6-6,TRBJ2-1,NA,CATSGTSDEQFF,TGTGCCACCTCCGGGACTAGTGATGAGCAGTTCTTC
NA,TRBV4-3,TRBJ2-7,NA,CASSHQWGLHSYEQYF,TGCGCCAGCAGCCACCAGTGGGGGCTACACTCCTACGAGCAGTACTTC
NA,TRBV3-1,TRBJ2-5,few,CASQGEEQYF,TGTGCCAGCCAGGGAGAGGAGCAGTACTTC
NA,TRBV4-2,TRBJ1-2,NA,CASSQEPNSGYTF,TGTGCCAGCAGCCAAGAACCTAACAGCGGCTACACCTTC
TRBD2,TRBV5-1,TRBJ2-5,NA,CASSPGLAGTQETQYF,TGCGCCAGCAGCCCGGGACTAGCGGGGACACAAGAGACCCAGTACTTC
NA,TRBV7-2,TRBJ2-1,few,CASSQDYYNEQFF,TGTGCCAGCAGTCAGGACTACTACAATGAGCAGTTCTTC
TRBD1,TRBV10-3,TRBJ1-2,few,CAIRDRPYGYTF,TGTGCCATCAGGGACAGGCCCTATGGCTACACCTTC
NA,TRBV5-1,TRBJ2-1,few,CASTVDSYNEQFF,TGCGCCAGCACGGTTGACTCCTACAATGAGCAGTTCTTC
NA,TRBV25-1,TRBJ2-7,few,CASSGERTVFYEQYF,TGTGCCAGCAGTGGAGAGAGGACAGTATTCTACGAGCAGTACTTC
NA,TRBV28,TRBJ2-3,NA,CASNRLAGGDTQYF,TGTGCCAGCAATAGACTAGCAGGGGGAGATACGCAGTATTTT
TRBD2,TRBV6-2/TRBV6-3,TRBJ2-1,NA,CASSYGPTSGGAKTYNEQFF,TGTGCCAGCAGTTACGGCCCTACTAGCGGGGGGGCTAAGACATACAATGAGCAGTTCTTC
NA,TRBV5-5,TRBJ2-7,NA,CASSGSGGLTREQYF,TGTGCCAGCAGCGGCAGCGGTGGATTAACAAGGGAGCAGTACTTC
TRBD1,TRBV5-1,TRBJ1-1,NA,CASSLVGGPQNTEAFF,TGCGCCAGCAGCTTGGTAGGGGGCCCTCAGAACACTGAAGCTTTCTTT
NA,TRBV7-2,TRBJ2-3,few,CASSLMYTSTDTQYF,TGTGCCAGCAGCTTAATGTATACTAGCACAGATACGCAGTATTTT
TRBD2,TRBV29-1,TRBJ2-1,NA,CSVPPTSGGAAEQFF,TGCAGCGTTCCTCCTACTAGCGGGGGGGCTGCTGAGCAGTTCTTC
TRBD1,TRBV28,TRBJ2-5,NA,CASSSPGQEATAQYF,TGTGCCAGCAGTTCACCGGGACAGGAGGCAACAGCCCAGTACTTC
TRBD2,TRBV12-3/TRBV12-4,TRBJ2-1,NA,CASTSRLAHNEQFF,TGTGCCAGCACCTCGAGACTAGCGCACAATGAGCAGTTCTTC
NA,TRBV13,TRBJ2-3,few,CASSLLGGLTDTQYF,TGTGCCAGCAGCTTATTAGGGGGGCTCACAGATACGCAGTATTTT
NA,TRBV7-2,TRBJ2-7,NA,CASSHEFTSYEQYF,TGTGCCAGCAGCCATGAGTTTACTTCCTACGAGCAGTACTTC
NA,TRBV6-6,TRBJ2-5,NA,CASNPGRVGETQYF,TGTGCCAGCAATCCCGGACGGGTGGGCGAGACCCAGTACTTC
NA,TRBV7-8,TRBJ1-1,NA,CASSYREGAEAFF,TGTGCCAGCAGCTACAGGGAAGGCGCTGAAGCTTTCTTT
NA,TRBV2,TRBJ2-1,NA,CASSERTQRGGEQFF,TGTGCCAGCAGTGAGAGGACGCAGCGTGGTGGTGAGCAGTTCTTC
NA,TRBV25-1,TRBJ1-5,NA,CASSEWGETQPQHF,TGTGCCAGCAGTGAATGGGGGGAAACTCAGCCCCAGCATTTT
TRBD1,TRBV4-2,TRBJ1-1,NA,CASSQVLTGAENTEAFF,TGTGCCAGCAGCCAAGTTCTAACAGGGGCAGAGAACACTGAAGCTTTCTTT
NA,TRBV10-3,TRBJ2-7,once,CATFARDEQYF,TGTGCCACCTTCGCTCGGGATGAGCAGTACTTC
NA,TRBV15,TRBJ2-5,NA,CATSRGVETQYF,TGTGCCACCAGCAGAGGGGTGGAGACCCAGTACTTC
TRBD2,TRBV7-2,TRBJ2-7,NA,CVSRRTSGNYEQYF,TGTGTCAGCAGACGGACTAGCGGGAACTACGAGCAGTACTTC
TRBD1,TRBV6-5,TRBJ1-1,once,CASSYGTGITEAFF,TGTGCCAGCAGTTACGGGACAGGGATAACTGAAGCTTTCTTT
TRBD2,TRBV29-1,TRBJ2-1,NA,CSVTQGTSGVGEQFF,TGCAGCGTGACCCAAGGGACTAGCGGGGTGGGTGAGCAGTTCTTC
NA,TRBV20-1,TRBJ2-3,many,CSASPPFGTDTQYF,TGCAGTGCTAGCCCTCCTTTCGGCACAGATACGCAGTATTTT
NA,TRBV30,TRBJ2-4,NA,CAWSGTGTHDQYF,TGTGCCTGGAGCGGAACAGGGACCCACGATCAGTACTTC
NA,TRBV5-1,TRBJ2-1,NA,CASSLVVGRNEQFF,TGCGCCAGCAGCTTGGTTGTGGGGAGAAATGAGCAGTTCTTC